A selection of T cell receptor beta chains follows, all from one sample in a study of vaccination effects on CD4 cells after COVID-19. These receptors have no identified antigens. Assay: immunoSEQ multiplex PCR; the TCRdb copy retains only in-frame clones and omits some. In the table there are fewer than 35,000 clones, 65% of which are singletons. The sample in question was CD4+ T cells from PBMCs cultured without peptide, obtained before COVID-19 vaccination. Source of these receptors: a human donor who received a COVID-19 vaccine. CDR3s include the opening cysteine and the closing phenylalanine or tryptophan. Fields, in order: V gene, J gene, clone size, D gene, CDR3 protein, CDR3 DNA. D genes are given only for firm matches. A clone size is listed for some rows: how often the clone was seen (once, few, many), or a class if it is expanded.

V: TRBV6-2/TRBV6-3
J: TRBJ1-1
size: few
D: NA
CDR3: CASSYPSSTRHQELNTEAFF
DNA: TGTGCCAGCAGTTACCCTAGTTCTACTCGGCACCAAGAGTTAAACACTGAAGCTTTCTTT

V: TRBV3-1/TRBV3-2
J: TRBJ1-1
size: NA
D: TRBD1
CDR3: CASSQDLVGDRGPAFF
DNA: TGTGCCAGCAGCCAAGATTTGGTAGGGGACAGGGGGCCAGCTTTCTTT

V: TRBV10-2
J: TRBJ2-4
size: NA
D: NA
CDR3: CASSEIGPLAKNIQYF
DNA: TGCGCCAGCAGTGAGATAGGGCCCCTAGCCAAAAACATTCAGTACTTC

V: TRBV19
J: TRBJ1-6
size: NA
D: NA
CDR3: CASSIEGKWNSPLHF
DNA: TGTGCCAGTAGTATTGAGGGGAAGTGGAATTCACCCCTCCACTTT

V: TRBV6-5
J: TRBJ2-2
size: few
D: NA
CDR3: CATLAPVANTGELFF
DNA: TGTGCCACCCTAGCACCGGTCGCGAACACCGGGGAGCTGTTTTTT

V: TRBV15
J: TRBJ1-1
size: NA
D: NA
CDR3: CATSRGRGWLTEAFF
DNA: TGTGCCACCAGCAGAGGAAGGGGTTGGCTCACTGAAGCTTTCTTT

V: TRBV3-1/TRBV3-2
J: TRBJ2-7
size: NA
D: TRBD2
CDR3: CASSLLSGRENEQYF
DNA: TGTGCCAGCAGCCTCCTTAGCGGGAGGGAGAACGAGCAGTACTTC

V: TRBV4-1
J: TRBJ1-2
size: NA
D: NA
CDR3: CASSQVVGFSGGYTF
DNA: TGCGCCAGCAGCCAAGTGGTTGGGTTTTCGGGGGGCTACACCTTC

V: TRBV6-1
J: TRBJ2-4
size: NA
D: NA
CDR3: CASSERAGAAIQYF
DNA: TGTGCCAGCAGTGAAAGGGCAGGGGCAGCTATTCAGTACTTC

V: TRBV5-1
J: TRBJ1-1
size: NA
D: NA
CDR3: CASSLMGWLPRDTEAFF
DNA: TGCGCCAGCAGCTTGATGGGGTGGCTCCCACGGGACACTGAAGCTTTCTTT

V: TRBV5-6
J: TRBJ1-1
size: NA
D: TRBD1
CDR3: CASSPRGVSNTEAFF
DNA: TGTGCCAGCAGCCCCAGGGGGGTTTCGAACACTGAAGCTTTCTTT

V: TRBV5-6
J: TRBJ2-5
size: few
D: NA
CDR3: CASSSAGGETQYF
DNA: TGTGCCAGCAGCTCCGCCGGGGGAGAGACCCAGTACTTC

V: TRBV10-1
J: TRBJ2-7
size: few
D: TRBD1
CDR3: CASSRQGSYEQYF
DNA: TGCGCCAGCAGCCGACAGGGTAGCTACGAGCAGTACTTC

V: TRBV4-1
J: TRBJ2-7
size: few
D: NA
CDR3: CASSQGGGTTREQYF
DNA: TGCGCCAGCAGCCAAGGAGGAGGAACGACCCGCGAGCAGTACTTC

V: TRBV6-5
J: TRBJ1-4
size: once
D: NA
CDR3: CASSYSVATNEKLFF
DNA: TGTGCCAGCAGTTACTCGGTTGCAACTAATGAAAAACTGTTTTTT